This TCR beta chain was captured by sequencing in a study of T cell clonotyping in hematopoietic cell transplantation. Study-wide results and limits: Recipient TCR diversity dropped after transplant; expanded clonotypes rose from day 30 to 180. CD4 and CD8 repertoire contributions could not be separated without sorting.

Germline values: CDR1 SNHLY, CDR2 FYNNEI. CDR3 size: 13 residues. Trimming took off 7 bases at V and 1 base at J, with 11 bases between the two ends. Clones were sequenced by immunoSEQ multiplex PCR, and TCRdb holds only the in-frame ones, with some missing. The sample has around 9,600 clones, 60% to 80% seen once. A few counts support this clone. Its antigen remains unknown. The chain has TRBV2 and TRBJ2-7; perhaps TRBD2 as D (6 bases). This sequence was found in a female patient aged 50-65 years who had an allogeneic stem cell transplant from a related donor, so the T cells may come from the graft donor. Some clones in this sample may be carry-over from other donors' samples. The sample consisted of peripheral blood mononuclear cells, taken 180 days after allogeneic stem cell transplant. The CDR3 DNA follows: TGTGCCAGCAATGCGGGGAATTCCTACGAGCAGTACTTC. This codes for CASNAGNSYEQYF.